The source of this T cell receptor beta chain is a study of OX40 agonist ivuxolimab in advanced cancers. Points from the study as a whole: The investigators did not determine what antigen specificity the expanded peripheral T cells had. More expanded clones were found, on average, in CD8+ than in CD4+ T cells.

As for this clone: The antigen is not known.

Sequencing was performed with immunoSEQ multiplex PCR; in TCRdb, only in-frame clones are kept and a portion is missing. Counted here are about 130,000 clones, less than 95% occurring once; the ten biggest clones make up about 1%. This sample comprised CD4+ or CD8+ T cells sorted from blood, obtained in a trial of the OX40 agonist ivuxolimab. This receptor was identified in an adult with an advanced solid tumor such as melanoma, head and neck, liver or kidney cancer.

DNA of the CDR3: TGTGCCAGCAGCGGGACAGATCTCCAAGAGACCCAGTACTTC. Its translation: CASSGTDLQETQYF. V and J are TRBV6-1 and TRBJ2-5, with 7 bases that match TRBD1. Per germline, CDR1 MNHNS and CDR2 SASEGT. The CDR3 has 14 amino acids. After removal of 6 bases from V and 1 base from J, the junction contained 5 bases not matched to a gene.